The present TCR beta chain was sequenced within a study of blood T cell repertoires in COVID-19. The CDR3 spans 17 residues. Trimming removed 4 bases from V and 1 base from J; junction bases left unmatched: 13. CDR1 and CDR2 from the germline V gene are LGHDT and YNNKEL (reference sequence). Study processing details: Estimation of nucleated cell counts was performed using reference gene primer amplification. Assay used: immunoSEQ multiplex PCR; TCRdb lists only in-frame clones, some missing. V and J calls and clone size are as listed in that table; D and trimming were resolved from the DNA. The sample lists more than 200,000 clones; roughly 89% were seen once.

The sequence was collected from a woman in her thirties with acute COVID-19. The sequenced material came from PBMCs or T cells enriched from blood (not recorded which). The V call is TRBV3-1 (or the pseudogene TRBV3-2), the J call TRBJ2-7; 7 bases agree with TRBD2. The CDR3 coding sequence is TGTGCCAGCAGCCCCTTTCTTTTGTCGGGGGGATCCTACGAGCAGTACTTC. Translating gives CASSPFLLSGGSYEQYF.